A single sample gave rise to the 30 T cell receptor beta chains below, sequenced in a study of blood T cell repertoires in COVID-19. Clones were read by immunoSEQ multiplex PCR, and TCRdb kept only the in-frame ones, dropping some. The sample lists hundreds of thousands of clones, roughly 90% occurring once. Source material: peripheral blood. These receptors originate from a woman aged 25-40 years with COVID-19, enrolled during active disease.

The rearrangement joins TRBV29-1 to TRBJ1-3; the D is unclear. The V gene lost 3 bases and the J gene lost 0 bases, with 9 bases spanning the gap. CDR3 length equals 14 residues. Germline V gene sequence: CDR1 SQVTM, CDR2 ANQGSEA. Here the CDR3 DNA reads TGCAGCGTTGAGGGCCGGCACTCTGGAAACACCATATATTTT. Protein: CSVEGRHSGNTIYF.

This chain links TRBV5-4 with TRBJ2-7; 7 nucleotides align to TRBD1. V dropped 4 bases and J dropped 0; count of bases not matched to a gene: 4. Germline V gene data show CDR1 as SGHNT and CDR2 as YYREEE (reference sequence). CDR3 size: 14 residues. The CDR3 reads CASSKDRYSYEQYF. The DNA for the CDR3 is TGTGCCAGCAGCAAGGACAGGTACTCCTACGAGCAGTACTTC.

This clone was seen once. This chain links TRBV29-1 with TRBJ2-5, with 11 bases lining up with TRBD2. Germline CDR1 and CDR2: SQVTM and ANQGSEA. The CDR3 is 17 residues long. Germline trimming cut 0 bases from V and 4 bases from J; bases unmatched to any gene: 10. The CDR3 here is CSVEDRPIAGGRETQYF. CDR3 nucleotide sequence: TGCAGCGTTGAAGATCGACCCATAGCGGGAGGGCGAGAGACCCAGTACTTC.

V usage is TRBV7-2 and J usage is TRBJ2-1; a possible D gene is TRBD1 (6 bases). Trimming pared 6 bases from V and 1 base from J, leaving 13 bases between. CDR1 is SGHTA and CDR2 is FQGNSA in the germline V gene. The CDR3 spans 15 residues. CDR3 in amino acids: CASRQEGVSYNEQFF. CDR3 DNA sequence: TGTGCCAGCAGACAAGAGGGGGTTTCCTACAATGAGCAGTTCTTC.

The V and J genes are TRBV7-6 and TRBJ1-1; 7 positions match TRBD1. This CDR3 is built from 17 residues. CDR1 is SGHVS and CDR2 is FNYEAQ in the germline V gene. The V gene end was trimmed by 4 bases and the J gene end by 4 bases; junction bases not matched to a gene: 15. The CDR3 loop is CASSSQGGGRWGTEAFF. The CDR3 nucleotides read TGTGCCAGCAGCTCCCAAGGGGGCGGACGGTGGGGCACTGAAGCTTTCTTT.

This clone was observed once. J is TRBJ2-5 and V is TRBV15; D call uncertain. Trimming removed 5 bases from V and 3 bases from J, with 13 bases in between. The length of the CDR3 is 14 residues. Germline CDR1 reads LNHNV; CDR2 reads YYDKDF (reference sequence). The CDR3 sequence is CATSGSRVEETQYF. CDR3 sequence (DNA): TGTGCCACCAGCGGTTCTCGGGTAGAAGAGACCCAGTACTTC. The full variable domain, its missing parts supplied by reference TRBV15 and TRBJ2-5, is DAMVIQNPRYQVTQFGKPVTLSCSQTLNHNVMYWYQQKSSQAPKLLFHYYDKDFNNEADTPDNFQSRRPNTSFCFLDIRSPGLGDTAMYLCATSGSRVEETQYFGPGTRLLVL.

V and J are TRBV24-1 and TRBJ2-1, with TRBD1 identical over 10 bases. The CDR3 is made up of 16 amino acids. Per germline, CDR1 KGHDR and CDR2 SFDVKD. V lost 3 bases and J lost 5; bases outside the gene matches: 6. Written as DNA, the CDR3 is TGTGCCACCAGTGATCAGACAGGGGGCCGAAACAATGAGCAGTTCTTC. It codes for CATSDQTGGRNNEQFF.

This clone came up a few times. The chain carries TRBV7-9 and TRBJ2-7, with 11 positions matching TRBD2. J gave up 9 bases and V 8 bases, and 9 bases lay outside the gene matches. The CDR3 has 13 amino acids. Looked up from germline, CDR1 is SEHNR and CDR2 is FQNEAQ (reference sequence). The CDR3 coding sequence is TGTGCCAGCGGACTAGCGGGCCAGAGCGGGCAGTACGTC. Its translation: CASGLAGQSGQYV.

The rearrangement links TRBV7-9 to TRBJ2-6; tentative D call: TRBD1 (6 bases). The ends were cut back, 6 bases at V and 2 bases at J, with 11 bases in the middle. CDR3 size: 15 residues. CDR1 and CDR2 from the germline V gene are SEHNR and FQNEAQ (reference sequence). The CDR3 coding sequence is TGTGCCAGCAGTTTAACAGGGCCTGGGGCCAACGTCCTGACTTTC. Amino acids: CASSLTGPGANVLTF.

V and J are TRBV10-1 and TRBJ2-1; perhaps TRBD2 as D (5 bases). CDR3 length: 14 residues. Germline lookup yields CDR1 WNHNN and CDR2 SYGVQD (reference sequence). Trimming left V 5 bases short and J 2 bases short, with 10 bases between. In nucleotides, the CDR3 is TGCGCCAGCAGTAAAACTAGGCCCTACAATGAGCAGTTCTTC. This encodes CASSKTRPYNEQFF.

This chain connects TRBV6-5 to TRBJ1-1; D may be TRBD1 (5 bases). The CDR3 sequence is 13 residues long. With 0 bases removed from V and 5 bases from J, the gap between germline ends came to 7 bases. The germline V gene has CDR1 MNHEY and CDR2 SVGAGI. The CDR3 coding sequence is TGTGCCAGCAGTTACTCGCGGGGGACTGAAGCTTTCTTT. Translated: CASSYSRGTEAFF.

The J gene is TRBJ1-4, the V gene TRBV6-5, with 11 bases lining up with TRBD1. Per germline, CDR1 MNHEY and CDR2 SVGAGI. The CDR3 length is 14 residues. Trimming removed 6 bases from V and 7 bases from J; junction bases left unmatched: 4. This CDR3 reads CASRPGTGGEKLFF. The CDR3 bases are TGTGCCAGCAGGCCCGGGACAGGGGGTGAAAAACTGTTTTTT.

This chain joins TRBV19 and TRBJ2-4, with D perhaps TRBD1 (6 bases). This CDR3 spans 14 amino acids. V was pared by 0 bases and J by 6 bases, with 9 bases between. Germline assignment: CDR1 LNHDA and CDR2 SQIVND (reference sequence). This CDR3 reads CASSIDEDRNIQYF. In DNA form, the CDR3 reads TGTGCCAGTAGTATAGACGAGGACAGAAACATTCAGTACTTC.

The J gene is TRBJ2-1, the V gene TRBV10-3; 8 positions agree with TRBD1. The CDR3 sequence is 13 residues long. Germline V gives CDR1 ENHRY, CDR2 SYGVKD. Trimming at V came to 3 bases and at J to 9 bases, leaving 4 bases not matched to a gene. CDR3 in amino acids: CAISDLQGGEQFF. In DNA form, the CDR3 reads TGTGCCATCAGTGATTTACAGGGGGGTGAGCAGTTCTTC.

The chain couples TRBV5-4 to TRBJ2-2, with 9 bases aligning to TRBD1. Germline CDR1 and CDR2: SGHNT and YYREEE (reference sequence). There are 17 residues in the CDR3. J gave up 4 bases and V 2 bases, and 9 bases lay outside the gene matches. The CDR3: CASSLGQGRSATGELFF. CDR3 sequence (DNA): TGTGCCAGCAGCTTAGGACAGGGGAGGTCGGCCACCGGGGAGCTGTTTTTT. Complete variable domain (other parts from reference TRBV5-4 and TRBJ2-2): ETGVTQSPTHLIKTRGQQVTLRCSSQSGHNTVSWYQQALGQGPQFIFQYYREEENGRGNFPPRFSGLQFPNYSSELNVNALELDDSALYLCASSLGQGRSATGELFFGEGSRLTVL.

This rearrangement joins TRBV4-3 to TRBJ1-5; TRBD1 might be the D (5 bases). CDR1 LGHNA and CDR2 YSLEER come from the germline V gene. Deletions cut 1 base from V and 11 bases from J, with 15 bases between. This CDR3 has 14 amino acids. The CDR3 loop reads CASSQVVQGTAQHF. In nucleotides, the CDR3 is TGCGCCAGCAGCCAAGTAGTCCAGGGTACAGCCCAGCATTTT.

The chain recombines TRBV28 with TRBJ1-2, with 9 bases that match TRBD1. The junction had 5 bases not matched to a gene; V was cut back by 7 bases and J by 8 bases. Looked up from germline, CDR1 is MDHEN and CDR2 is SYDVKM. The CDR3 totals 12 residues. CDR3: CASITGGAGYTF. CDR3 DNA: TGTGCCAGCATCACAGGGGGCGCGGGCTACACCTTC.

The V and J genes are TRBV2 and TRBJ1-1, with 9 bases identical to TRBD1. The length of the CDR3 is 16 residues. The germline CDR1 and CDR2 sequences are SNHLY and FYNNEI. The V gene end was trimmed by 6 bases and the J gene end by 0 bases; junction bases not matched to a gene: 8. CDR3 nucleotides: TGTGCCAGCAGCGCAGGGACAGGGACCTTGAACACTGAAGCTTTCTTT. This codes for CASSAGTGTLNTEAFF.

The V call is TRBV4-1, the J call TRBJ2-3; 14 nucleotides line up with TRBD2. Germline assignment: CDR1 MGHRA and CDR2 YSYEKL. This CDR3 is 16 amino acids long. V trimming: 5 bases; J trimming: 3 bases; junction bases outside the gene matches: 4. CDR3 sequence: CASSERLAGGTDTQYF. The CDR3 region has the DNA TGCGCCAGCAGCGAGCGACTAGCGGGAGGGACAGATACGCAGTATTTT.

This chain joins TRBV6-1 and TRBJ1-6; D possibly corresponds to TRBD1 (5 bases). Trimming took off 3 bases at V and 3 bases at J, with 9 bases between the two ends. CDR1 MNHNS and CDR2 SASEGT come from the germline V gene. This CDR3 is 15 amino acids long. The CDR3: CASSEGGLYNSPLHF. The CDR3 DNA reads as TGTGCCAGCAGTGAGGGGGGACTCTATAATTCACCCCTCCACTTT.

The rearrangement joins TRBV4-3 to TRBJ2-1; the match to TRBD2 covers 13 bases. The CDR3 length is 17 residues. J lost 3 bases, V lost 4 bases, and 6 bases had no gene match. Per germline, CDR1 LGHNA and CDR2 YSLEER. CDR3 DNA: TGCGCCAGCAGCCCGAGAGGGACTAGCGGGGACTACAATGAGCAGTTCTTC. Residues: CASSPRGTSGDYNEQFF.

The gene calls are TRBV28 and TRBJ2-7; 8 bases align to TRBD1. CDR3 size: 13 residues. J was trimmed by 6 bases and V by 6 bases; bases with no gene match: 7. CDR1 MDHEN and CDR2 SYDVKM come from the germline V gene. As DNA, the CDR3 is TGTGCCAGCAGATTGACAGGGGTCGGCGAGCAGTACGTC. Its translation: CASRLTGVGEQYV.

The J gene is TRBJ1-1, the V gene TRBV10-3, with D possibly TRBD1 on 5 matching bases. Germline loops: CDR1 ENHRY, CDR2 SYGVKD. The V gene lost 1 base and the J gene lost 6 bases, with 15 bases spanning the gap. The CDR3 is 15 residues long. DNA of the CDR3: TGTGCCATCAGTGAGTGGGCCAGGGCGGACGCTGAAGCTTTCTTT. Protein sequence: CAISEWARADAEAFF.

This clone is a singleton in its sample. The chain joins TRBV6-2 or TRBV6-3 to TRBJ2-1, with 14 bases lining up with TRBD2. From germline, CDR1 is MNHEY and CDR2 SVGEGT. The V gene end was trimmed by 2 bases and the J gene end by 10 bases; junction bases not matched to a gene: 13. This CDR3 comprises 18 residues. The CDR3 sequence is CASSYPGLAGGPGREQFF. CDR3 in DNA: TGTGCCAGCAGTTACCCCGGACTAGCGGGAGGCCCCGGGAGGGAGCAGTTCTTC.

The V and J genes are TRBV27 and TRBJ2-3; 8 positions agree with TRBD1. The CDR3 runs 16 residues. Germline trimming cut 2 bases from V and 1 base from J; bases unmatched to any gene: 5. The germline V gene encodes CDR1 MNHEY and CDR2 SMNVEV (reference sequence). The CDR3 region has the DNA TGTGCCAGCAGTTTAGGGACAGGAGAACGCACAGATACGCAGTATTTT. Translating it yields CASSLGTGERTDTQYF.

The chain couples TRBV19 to TRBJ1-1; the D gene is possibly TRBD1 (6 bases). Trimming removed 7 bases at V and 1 base at J, with 16 bases between. The CDR3 is made up of 15 amino acids. Per germline, CDR1 LNHDA and CDR2 SQIVND (reference sequence). CDR3 amino acids: CASNTPGTTNTEAFF. CDR3 nucleotide sequence: TGTGCCAGTAACACTCCCGGGACAACGAACACTGAAGCTTTCTTT.

This CDR3 reads CASSLLGGRMDTQYF. CDR3 bases: TGTGCCAGCAGCTTATTAGGCGGGAGGATGGATACGCAGTATTTT. The chain is built from TRBV7-2 and TRBJ2-3; 8 nucleotides line up with TRBD2. This CDR3 contains 15 residues. Looked up from germline, CDR1 is SGHTA and CDR2 is FQGNSA. Germline trimming cut 2 bases from V and 6 bases from J; bases unmatched to any gene: 7.

This chain uses TRBV11-2 with TRBJ2-7; TRBD1 matches 10 bases. Germline V gene data show CDR1 as SGHAT and CDR2 as FQNNGV. The CDR3 length is 15 residues. V lost 8 bases and J lost 1; bases outside the gene matches: 8. The CDR3 loop is CASGLGQGESYEQYF. The CDR3 coding sequence is TGTGCCAGCGGCCTAGGACAGGGGGAATCCTACGAGCAGTACTTC.

The chain carries TRBV4-1 and TRBJ1-2, with D possibly being TRBD1 (6 bases). The germline V gene has CDR1 MGHRA and CDR2 YSYEKL. V lost 3 bases, J lost 4 bases, and 15 bases lay in between. The CDR3 loop spans 15 amino acids. In DNA, the CDR3 is TGCGCCAGCAGCCAGGACACAGGGCTCCCCTATGGCTACACCTTC. This encodes CASSQDTGLPYGYTF.

The genes are TRBV11-2 and TRBJ2-7; 8 bases align to TRBD2. The CDR3 consists of 15 residues. The germline CDR1 and CDR2 sequences are SGHAT and FQNNGV. Losses at the gene ends were 0 bases for V and 3 bases for J; bases not matched to a gene: 4. The CDR3 protein is CASSLDGRAFYEQYV. The CDR3 region has the DNA TGTGCCAGCAGCTTAGACGGGAGGGCCTTCTACGAGCAGTACGTC.